The present entry profiles one TCR beta chain with its context. Its specificity is unknown. The data derive from a study of response to subunit inactivated influenza vaccine. Overall study findings and caveats: Authors suggested few new T cells are recruited by each seasonal influenza vaccination.

In TCRdb, the RT-PCR reads were re-called with MiXCR into one record per CDR3 protein. The data contain 450,000 to 500,000 distinct CDR3 sequences, about 10% of them singletons. Sequenced here: PBMCs from blood, sampled about 6 weeks after vaccination. The origin of this receptor is a man aged 50 to 59 who received an inactivated influenza vaccine.

The CDR3 region is CASSLGALAGAYEQYF. CDR3 bases: TGCGCCAGCAGCTTAGGCGCACTAGCGGGGGCCTACGAGCAGTACTTC. V and J are TRBV5-1 and TRBJ2-7; 11 nucleotides align to TRBD2. From germline, CDR1 is SGHRS and CDR2 YFSETQ. This CDR3 contains 16 residues. V was clipped by 2 bases and J by 2 bases; unmatched bases: 6.